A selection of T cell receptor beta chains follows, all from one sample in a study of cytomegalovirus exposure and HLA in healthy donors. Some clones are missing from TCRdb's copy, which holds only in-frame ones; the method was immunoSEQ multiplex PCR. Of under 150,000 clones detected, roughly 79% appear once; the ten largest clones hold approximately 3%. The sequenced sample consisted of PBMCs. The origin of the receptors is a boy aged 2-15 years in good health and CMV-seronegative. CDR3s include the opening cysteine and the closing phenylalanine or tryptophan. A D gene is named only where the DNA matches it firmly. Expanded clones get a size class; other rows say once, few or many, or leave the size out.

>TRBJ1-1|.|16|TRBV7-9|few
TGTGCCAGCAGCTTATCTTTAGCGAGGGCGAACACTGAAGCTTTCTTT
CASSLSLARANTEAFF
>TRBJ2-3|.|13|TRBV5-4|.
TGTGCCAGCAGCTTGGGGGCGCGAGATACGCAGTATTTT
CASSLGARDTQYF
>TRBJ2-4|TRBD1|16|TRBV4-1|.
TGCGCCAGCAGCCATCATGGGACAGATCCTAAAAACATTCAGTACTTC
CASSHHGTDPKNIQYF
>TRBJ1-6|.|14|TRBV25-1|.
TGTGCCAGCAGTGAACCCAACACTAATTCACCCCTCCACTTT
CASSEPNTNSPLHF
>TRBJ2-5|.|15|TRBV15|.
TGTGCCACCAGCAGCAAGGGACACAAACAAGAGACCCAGTACTTC
CATSSKGHKQETQYF
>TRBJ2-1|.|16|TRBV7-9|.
TGTGCCAGCAGCTTAAGGGGGGGAGGAGAGGACAATGAGCAGTTCTTC
CASSLRGGGEDNEQFF
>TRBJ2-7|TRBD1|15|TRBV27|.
TGTGCCAGCAGCAACAGGGGGCCCAGAAGCTACGAGCAGTACTTC
CASSNRGPRSYEQYF
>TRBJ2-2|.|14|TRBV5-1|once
TGCGCCAGCAGCACTGACTTGAACACCGGGGAGCTGTTTTTT
CASSTDLNTGELFF
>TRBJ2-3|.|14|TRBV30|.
TGTGCCTGGAGTGTGCGGGGCATCACAGATACGCAGTATTTT
CAWSVRGITDTQYF
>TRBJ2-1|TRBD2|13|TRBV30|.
TGTGCCTGGGCGCGGGGGGGATACAATGAGCAGTTCTTC
CAWARGGYNEQFF
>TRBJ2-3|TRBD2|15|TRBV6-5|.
TGTGCCAGCAGTCGTCTAGCGGGAGGGCCAGATACGCAGTATTTT
CASSRLAGGPDTQYF
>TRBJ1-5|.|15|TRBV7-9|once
TGTGCCAGCAGCTCCGGGGGTGACCTCAATCAGCCCCAGCATTTT
CASSSGGDLNQPQHF
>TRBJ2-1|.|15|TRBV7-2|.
TGTGCCAGCAGCTTCACAGGTAGCTCCTACAATGAGCAGTTCTTC
CASSFTGSSYNEQFF
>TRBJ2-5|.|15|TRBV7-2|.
TGTGCCAGCAGCTTAGGGGTAGGGGGGGAAGAGACCCAGTACTTC
CASSLGVGGEETQYF
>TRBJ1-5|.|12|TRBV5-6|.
TGTGCCAGCAGCTTGACAGGACAGCCCCAGCATTTT
CASSLTGQPQHF
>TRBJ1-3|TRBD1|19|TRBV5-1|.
TGCGCCAGCAGCGCCGGGACAGGGGGCGTCATGAGGTCTGGAAACACCATATATTTT
CASSAGTGGVMRSGNTIYF
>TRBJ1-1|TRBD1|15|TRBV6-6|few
TGTGCCAGCAGTTACCCGGGACAGGGGCTCTCTGAAGCTTTCTTT
CASSYPGQGLSEAFF
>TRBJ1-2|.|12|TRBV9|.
TGTGCCAGCAGCTCCGGGACATATGGCTACACCTTC
CASSSGTYGYTF
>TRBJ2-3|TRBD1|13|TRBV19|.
TGTGCCAGTAGTATAGACGACAGGGCTGCGCAGTATTTT
CASSIDDRAAQYF
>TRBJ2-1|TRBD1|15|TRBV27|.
TGTGCCAGCAGTTTAGGGACAGAAATTTACAATGAGCAGTTCTTC
CASSLGTEIYNEQFF
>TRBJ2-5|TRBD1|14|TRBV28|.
TGTGCCAGCAACAGGGACAGGGGGCCAGAGACCCAGTACTTC
CASNRDRGPETQYF
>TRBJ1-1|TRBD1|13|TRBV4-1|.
TGCGCCAGCATGGGACAGTCGAACACTGAAGCTTTCTTT
CASMGQSNTEAFF
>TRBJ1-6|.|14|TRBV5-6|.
TGTGCCAGCAGCATCACAGGGCCTGGTTCACCCCTCCACTTT
CASSITGPGSPLHF
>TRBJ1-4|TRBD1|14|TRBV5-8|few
TGTGCCAGCAGCTCGACAGGGGCGAATGAAAAACTGTTTTTT
CASSSTGANEKLFF
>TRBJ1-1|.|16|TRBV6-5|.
TGTGCCAGCAGTTACTCGACAGGAGCCCTGAACACTGAAGCTTTCTTT
CASSYSTGALNTEAFF
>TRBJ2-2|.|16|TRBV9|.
TGTGCCAGCAGCGATGAGGGAGTTAGAAACACCGGGGAGCTGTTTTTT
CASSDEGVRNTGELFF
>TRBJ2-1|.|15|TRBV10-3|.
TGTGCCATCAGCGTACTGGTAAGCTCCTACAATGAGCAGTTCTTC
CAISVLVSSYNEQFF
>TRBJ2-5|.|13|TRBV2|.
TGTGCCAGCAGTACAAATCTCCAAGAGACCCAGTACTTC
CASSTNLQETQYF
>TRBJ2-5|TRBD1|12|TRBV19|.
TGTGCCAGTAGCGACAGGGGAGAGACCCAGTACTTC
CASSDRGETQYF
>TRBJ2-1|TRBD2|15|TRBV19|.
TGTGCCAGTAGTATAGTGGCGGGAGTCTCTAATGAGCAGTTCTTC
CASSIVAGVSNEQFF
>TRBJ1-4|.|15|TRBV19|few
TGTGCCAGTACCAATACAGGGAGCCGAGGTGAAAAACTGTTTTTT
CASTNTGSRGEKLFF
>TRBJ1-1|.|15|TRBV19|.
TGTGCCAGTAGTATGGCGGCGGCAACGAACACTGAAGCTTTCTTT
CASSMAAATNTEAFF
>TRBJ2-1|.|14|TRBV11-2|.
TGTGCCAGCAGCTGGGCCCTACTTCGTGGTGAGCAGTTCTTC
CASSWALLRGEQFF
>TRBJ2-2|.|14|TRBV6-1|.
TGTGCCAGCAGACTACCACAGGGAGCCGGGGAGCTGTTTTTT
CASRLPQGAGELFF
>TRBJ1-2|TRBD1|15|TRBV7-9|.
TGTGCCAGCAGCTCTAGGGACAGGGGTAGCTATGGCTACACCTTC
CASSSRDRGSYGYTF
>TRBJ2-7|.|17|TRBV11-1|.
TGTGCCAGCAGCTTACCGGGAGGGGGCTCAGCTTCCTACGAGCAGTACTTC
CASSLPGGGSASYEQYF
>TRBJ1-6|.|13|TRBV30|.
TGTGCCTGGAGAACAGGGAATAATTCACCCCTCCACTTT
CAWRTGNNSPLHF
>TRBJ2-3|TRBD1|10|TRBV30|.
TGTGCCTGGGGACAGGGGACGCAGTATTTT
CAWGQGTQYF
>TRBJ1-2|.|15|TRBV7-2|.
TGTGCCAGCAGCTTCGGGGGGTTGTCTAACTATGGCTACACCTTC
CASSFGGLSNYGYTF
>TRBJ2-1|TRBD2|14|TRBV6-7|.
TGTGCCAGCGCACTAGCGGGAGGTCTTGATGAGCAGTTCTTC
CASALAGGLDEQFF
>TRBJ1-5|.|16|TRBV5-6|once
TGTGCCAGCAGCCCCGGACTCCCAGGCCTTCATCAGCCCCAGCATTTT
CASSPGLPGLHQPQHF
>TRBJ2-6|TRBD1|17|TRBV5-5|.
TGTGCCAGCAGCTCGACAGGGTTCCCCTCTGGGGCCAACGTCCTGACTTTC
CASSSTGFPSGANVLTF
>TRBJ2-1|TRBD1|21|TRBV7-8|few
TGTGCCAGCAGCTTAGCAGGGAGGACGGGACAGGATCCACCAGCCTACAATGAGCAGTTCTTC
CASSLAGRTGQDPPAYNEQFF
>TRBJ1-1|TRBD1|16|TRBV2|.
TGTGCCAGCAGTGAAATGCAGGGGGCATTGGGAACTGAAGCTTTCTTT
CASSEMQGALGTEAFF
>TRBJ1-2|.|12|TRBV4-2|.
TGTGCCAGCAGCCAGAAGGGGAACGGCTACACCTTC
CASSQKGNGYTF
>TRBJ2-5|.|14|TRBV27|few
TGTGCCAGCAGTTTATCGCGACTGTTGGAGACCCAGTACTTC
CASSLSRLLETQYF
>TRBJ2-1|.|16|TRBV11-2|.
TGTGCCAGCAGCCCTGAGCGGTTGAGCTCCTACAATGAGCAGTTCTTC
CASSPERLSSYNEQFF
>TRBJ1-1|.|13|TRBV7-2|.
TGTGCCAGCAGCTCCGAGGTGAACACTGAAGCTTTCTTT
CASSSEVNTEAFF
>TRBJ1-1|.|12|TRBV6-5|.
TGTGCCAGCGGGAATTCGGGAGGGACGGCTTTCTTT
CASGNSGGTAFF
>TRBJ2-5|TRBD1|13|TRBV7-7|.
TGTGCTAGCAGCCTATATCAAAACTGGGACAGATACTTC
CASSLYQNWDRYF
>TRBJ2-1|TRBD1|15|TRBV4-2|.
TGTGCCACCACTAAGACAGGGGGATCCTACAATGAGCAGTTCTTC
CATTKTGGSYNEQFF
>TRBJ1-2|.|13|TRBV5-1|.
TGCGCCAGCAGCTTAATGGGAGGCTATGGCTACACCTTC
CASSLMGGYGYTF
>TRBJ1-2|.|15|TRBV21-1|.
TGTGCCAGCAGTAACGCGAGGGGGCGCACCTATGGCTACACCTTC
CASSNARGRTYGYTF
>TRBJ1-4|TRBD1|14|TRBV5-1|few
TGCGCCAGCAGCCAGGACAGGGATCAGGCAAAACTGTTTTTT
CASSQDRDQAKLFF
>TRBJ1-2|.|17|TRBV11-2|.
TGTGCCAGCAGCTTACCAGATACAGGGTTAAGCAGCTATGGCTACACCTTC
CASSLPDTGLSSYGYTF
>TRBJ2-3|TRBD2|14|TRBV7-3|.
TGTGCCAGCAGCTCCGGACTAGCAACAGATACGCAGTATTTT
CASSSGLATDTQYF